This is a list of T cell receptor beta chains from one sample in a study of cytomegalovirus exposure and HLA in healthy donors. Method: immunoSEQ multiplex PCR; TCRdb's copy keeps in-frame clones and lacks some. The sample shows roughly 200,000 clones, around 82% of them seen only once. The material sequenced was PBMCs. These receptors were collected from a young woman in good health and CMV-seronegative. CDR3s include the opening cysteine and the closing phenylalanine or tryptophan. A D gene is named only where the DNA matches it firmly. A row's size may be missing; if present it is once, few, many or a size class.

d_call,j_call,v_call,clone_size,cdr3_nt,cdr3_aa
-,TRBJ1-1,TRBV5-4,-,TGTGCCAGCAGCCCCCCCGACATAAGACGCACTGAAGCTTTCTTT,CASSPPDIRRTEAFF
-,TRBJ1-2,TRBV29-1,-,TGCAGCGTTGTACTGTACCACTCTAACTATGGCTACACCTTC,CSVVLYHSNYGYTF
TRBD1,TRBJ2-5,TRBV10-1,once,TGCGCCAGCAGTGACAGGGGGCGTGAGACCCAGTACTTC,CASSDRGRETQYF
TRBD2,TRBJ2-1,TRBV29-1,-,TGCAGCGCACCACCCGGACTAGCGGGAGGGAATGAGCAGTTCTTC,CSAPPGLAGGNEQFF
TRBD1,TRBJ1-2,TRBV5-4,-,TGTGCCAGCAGCTTGATAACTAACAGGGGGGAAGGCTACCCCTTC,CASSLITNRGEGYPF
-,TRBJ1-4,TRBV4-1,few,TGCGCCAGCAGCCAAAAGAGAACGGTAGTTCTAACCCAAAATGAAAAACTGTTTTTT,CASSQKRTVVLTQNEKLFF
TRBD1,TRBJ2-6,TRBV27,-,TGTGCCAGCAGTCCGATACAGGGGGGCAGGGGTTCTGGGGCCAACGTCCTGACTTTC,CASSPIQGGRGSGANVLTF
-,TRBJ2-3,TRBV5-4,-,TGTGCCAGCAGCTTGGGGGGTATGGGGGGTGGGGCAGATACGCAGTATTTT,CASSLGGMGGGADTQYF
TRBD1,TRBJ1-2,TRBV19,-,TGTGCCAGTAGTATCGGGCCAGGGGGAGGCTATGGCTACACCTTC,CASSIGPGGGYGYTF
-,TRBJ2-1,TRBV6-1,-,TGTGCCAGCAGTGCGTATTACAATGAGCAGTTCTTC,CASSAYYNEQFF
-,TRBJ1-1,TRBV7-9,-,TGTGCCAGCAGCTTAGATTTCGGGTCCAGGGTCGATCATAGTTCAGCTTTCTTT,CASSLDFGSRVDHSSAFF
TRBD1,TRBJ1-4,TRBV7-2,-,TGTGCCAGCAGCCTCCGGACAGGGAACGAAAAACTGTTTTTT,CASSLRTGNEKLFF
-,TRBJ1-5,TRBV19,-,TGTGCCAGTAGTATCGGGCAGGGCCTGAATCAGCCCCAGCATTTT,CASSIGQGLNQPQHF
TRBD1,TRBJ2-2,TRBV11-3,-,TGTGCCAGCAGCTTAGATCTAGGGGGCGGCACCGGGGAGCTGTTTTTT,CASSLDLGGGTGELFF
-,TRBJ2-1,TRBV11-2,-,TGTGCCAGCAGCTTGCAGGGTCCCAATGAGCAGTTCTTC,CASSLQGPNEQFF
TRBD2,TRBJ2-7,TRBV27,-,TGTGCCAGCAGTATGGGACTAGCGGGACCCTACGAGCAGTACTTC,CASSMGLAGPYEQYF
-,TRBJ2-3,TRBV18,-,TGTGCCAGCTCACCATTAGGTGCAGCGGGCCTCCCGGGAGATACGCAGTATTTT,CASSPLGAAGLPGDTQYF
TRBD1,TRBJ1-1,TRBV19,-,TGTGCCAGTACCACCACAGGGGTTCGTGAAGCTTTCTTT,CASTTTGVREAFF
-,TRBJ1-1,TRBV5-1,once,TGCGCCAGCAGCGTCAGGTTGGGTGAAGCTTTCTTT,CASSVRLGEAFF
-,TRBJ2-5,TRBV12-2,-,TGTGCAAGTCGCCTACCTGACAGGTACCCCCCTGTAAGCGGGGGGTCCCAAGAGACCCAGTACTTC,CASRLPDRYPPVSGGSQETQYF
-,TRBJ1-4,TRBV5-1,-,TGCGCCAGCAGCGGGGGCCCCGCAACTAATGAAAAACTGTTTTTT,CASSGGPATNEKLFF
TRBD2,TRBJ2-2,TRBV6-1,-,TGTGCCAGCAGTGGAATCCGTGGGGGGGGAAACACCGGGGAGCTGTTTTTT,CASSGIRGGGNTGELFF
TRBD2,TRBJ2-3,TRBV6-1,few,TGTGCCAGCAAGACTAGCGGGAGTTCAGATACGCAGTATTTT,CASKTSGSSDTQYF
-,TRBJ2-3,TRBV2,-,TGTGCCAGCACTCCATGGGGAGTTACGCAGTATTTT,CASTPWGVTQYF
TRBD2,TRBJ2-7,TRBV28,-,TGTGCCAGTTGTCTAGCGGGGCGACGAACCTACGAGCAGTACTTC,CASCLAGRRTYEQYF
TRBD1,TRBJ1-2,TRBV4-1,-,TGCGCCAGCTCGCTCGGGGGTGCGGGGAGACAGGGAATTAGGGGCTACACCTTC,CASSLGGAGRQGIRGYTF
TRBD2,TRBJ2-3,TRBV15,-,TGTGCCACCAGCAGAGATCCCGGACTAGCGGGAGGTACAGATACGCAGTATTTT,CATSRDPGLAGGTDTQYF
TRBD1,TRBJ2-7,TRBV5-1,-,TGCGCCAGCAGCATTTGGGACAGGGTCTACGAGCAGTACTTC,CASSIWDRVYEQYF
-,TRBJ2-1,TRBV6-1,-,TGTGCCAGCAGTCCCGGACACGCTTACAATGAGCAGTTCTTC,CASSPGHAYNEQFF
-,TRBJ1-4,TRBV5-8,-,TGTGCCAGCAGCTTGGAAGTGGGACTCCATGAAAAACTGTTTTTT,CASSLEVGLHEKLFF
-,TRBJ1-1,TRBV9,-,TGTGCCAGCAGCGATCAGGGATTGAACACTGAAGCTTTCTTT,CASSDQGLNTEAFF
TRBD1,TRBJ1-2,TRBV27,-,TGTGCCAGCAGTTCTACAGGGGGCTACTATGGCTACACCTTC,CASSSTGGYYGYTF
-,TRBJ1-1,TRBV2,-,TGTGCCAGCAGTGACGGTCGATACACTGAAGCTTTCTTT,CASSDGRYTEAFF
TRBD2,TRBJ2-1,TRBV11-3,-,TGTGCCAGCAGCTTAACGGGGGGGCGCGGGCAGTTCTTC,CASSLTGGRGQFF
-,TRBJ1-4,TRBV5-6,-,TGTGCCAGCAGCTTGGGGGCCTGGGAGGTGGCAACTAATGAAAAACTGTTTTTT,CASSLGAWEVATNEKLFF
-,TRBJ1-2,TRBV10-2,-,TGCGCCAGCAGTGGGCAAGGGGCATGGAGTGGCTACACCTTC,CASSGQGAWSGYTF
-,TRBJ1-4,TRBV5-1,once,TGCGCCAGCAGCTTATCACAGGGAGTTAACGAAAAACTGTTTTTT,CASSLSQGVNEKLFF
-,TRBJ1-1,TRBV30,-,TGTGCCTGGCGGTACCGGGAATTGAACACTGAAGCTTTCTTT,CAWRYRELNTEAFF
TRBD2,TRBJ2-5,TRBV5-1,-,TGCGCCAGCAGCTCCCGCGGGCCGGGGGGGCAAGAGACCCAGTACTTC,CASSSRGPGGQETQYF
-,TRBJ2-3,TRBV5-1,-,TGCGCCAGCAGCTTGGGGGGCGTGGCAGATACGCAGTATTTT,CASSLGGVADTQYF
TRBD2,TRBJ2-7,TRBV5-1,few,TGCGCCAGCAGCGCCGGGGGGGTAGGTTCCTACGAGCAGTACTTC,CASSAGGVGSYEQYF